These 24 T cell receptor beta chains share one sample of origin, sequenced in a study of blood T cell repertoires in COVID-19. Profiled with immunoSEQ multiplex PCR; TCRdb holds only in-frame clones, not every one. In the table there are roughly 31,000 clones, less than 90% of which are singletons. Sequencing was performed on peripheral blood. These receptors were collected from a human donor with active COVID-19. The donor label of this sample is uncertain.

This chain connects TRBV6-5 to TRBJ1-2; 10 bases fit TRBD1. Germline assignment: CDR1 MNHEY and CDR2 SVGAGI. This CDR3 comprises 13 residues. V dropped 6 bases and J dropped 4; count of bases not matched to a gene: 2. The CDR3 loop is CASSRTGGYGYTF. The CDR3 nucleotides are TGTGCCAGCAGCCGGACAGGGGGCTATGGCTACACCTTC.

The V gene is TRBV4-1, the J gene TRBJ2-3; a weak D match, TRBD1 (5 bases). This CDR3 spans 17 amino acids. V dropped 4 bases and J dropped 2 bases, with 19 bases sitting between them. CDR1 is MGHRA, CDR2 YSYEKL, per germline. The CDR3 here is CASSPGWQGRNTDTQYF. CDR3 DNA: TGCGCCAGCAGCCCAGGTTGGCAGGGCAGAAACACAGATACGCAGTATTTT.

The chain has TRBV11-1 and TRBJ2-7, with TRBD1 matching over 8 bases. The V gene's germline CDR1 is SGHAT and CDR2 FQDESV (reference sequence). The J segment lost 0 bases and the V segment lost 5 bases, leaving 6 bases of the junction unmatched. The CDR3 is 15 residues long. The CDR3 DNA follows: TGTGCCAGCAGCCCCAGGACAGGGAGCTCCTACGAGCAGTACTTC. Translated, it gives CASSPRTGSSYEQYF.

This chain uses TRBV15 with TRBJ1-1; 11 bases line up with TRBD1. Germline CDR1 reads LNHNV; CDR2 reads YYDKDF (reference sequence). The length of the CDR3 is 14 residues. The trim removed 4 bases at V and 4 bases at J, leaving 2 bases unmatched. CDR3: CATSTGQGATEAFF. The CDR3 DNA is TGTGCCACCAGCACCGGACAGGGGGCCACTGAAGCTTTCTTT.

The chain combines TRBV2 with TRBJ2-3; 7 bases are shared with TRBD1. Looked up from germline, CDR1 is SNHLY and CDR2 is FYNNEI. The CDR3 has 14 amino acids. Trimming took 9 bases from V and 1 from J; bases not matched to a gene: 7. DNA for the CDR3: TGTGCCAGTTCAGGGGGTTCGCGCACAGATACGCAGTATTTT. Translated: CASSGGSRTDTQYF.

The chain combines TRBV28 with TRBJ2-5; TRBD2 matches at 11 bases. With 5 bases clipped from V and 2 bases from J, the junction kept 7 bases outside the gene matches. Germline V gives CDR1 MDHEN, CDR2 SYDVKM. This CDR3 has 16 amino acids. The CDR3 DNA is TGTGCCAGCAGTCAACCGGGACTAGCGGAACAAGAGACCCAGTACTTC. Translated: CASSQPGLAEQETQYF.

This clone was seen only a few times. The CDR3 sequence is CASSFSTGVDGYTF. CDR3 coding DNA: TGTGCCAGCAGTTTCTCGACAGGGGTCGACGGCTACACCTTC. The chain carries TRBV27 and TRBJ1-2; the match to TRBD1 covers 8 bases. This CDR3 comprises 14 residues. The ends lost 3 bases at V and 8 bases at J; junction bases unmatched: 8. Germline loops: CDR1 MNHEY, CDR2 SMNVEV (reference sequence).

This sequence joins TRBV4-2 and TRBJ2-1; 11 bases agree with TRBD2. V lost 2 bases and J lost 5; bases outside the gene matches: 11. Germline V gene lookup returns CDR1 LGHNA and CDR2 YNFKEQ. The CDR3 covers 18 residues. CDR3 DNA: TGTGCCAGCAGCCAAACTAGCGGGGGTTCCCTAGTCAACAATGAGCAGTTCTTC. It codes for CASSQTSGGSLVNNEQFF.

This clone was seen only once. The rearrangement links TRBV14 to TRBJ2-1; 7 bases fit TRBD2. With V trimmed by 4 bases and J by 5 bases, 20 bases remained unmatched. This CDR3 has 19 amino acids. Germline-derived CDR1 and CDR2 are SGHDN and FVKESK. The CDR3 is CASSPRPRLAGRSNNEQFF. The CDR3 DNA reads TGTGCCAGCAGCCCCCGCCCAAGACTAGCCGGGCGGTCCAACAATGAGCAGTTCTTC. Full variable domain (missing parts from reference TRBV14 and TRBJ2-1): EAGVTQFPSHSVIEKGQTVTLRCDPISGHDNLYWYRRVMGKEIKFLLHFVKESKQDESGMPNNRFLAERTGGTYSTLKVQPAELEDSGVYFCASSPRPRLAGRSNNEQFFGPGTRLTVL.

V usage is TRBV30 and J usage is TRBJ1-2, with TRBD1 matching over 7 bases. Looked up from germline, CDR1 is GTSNPN and CDR2 is SVGIG (reference sequence). V lost 2 bases, J lost 6 bases, and 6 bases stayed unmatched. The CDR3 has 13 residues. CDR3 nucleotides: TGTGCCTGGAGTACCACAGGGGCCCATGGCTACACCTTC. This gives the protein CAWSTTGAHGYTF.

The gene calls are TRBV11-2 and TRBJ1-2, with D hard to call. In germline, CDR1 is SGHAT, CDR2 FQNNGV. The CDR3 length is 14 residues. The V end was cut by 4 bases, the J end by 8 bases, with 17 bases between. The CDR3 here is CASSSGKVGSGYTF. DNA of the CDR3: TGTGCCAGCAGCTCGGGGAAGGTGGGGTCCGGCTACACCTTC.

The genes are TRBV6-5 and TRBJ2-7, with D possibly being TRBD1 (5 bases). The CDR3 contains 15 residues. The germline V gene encodes CDR1 MNHEY and CDR2 SVGAGI. The V end was cut by 0 bases, the J end by 3 bases, with 12 bases between. The chain's CDR3 is CASSYSQGRGYEQYF. In nucleotides, the CDR3 is TGTGCCAGCAGTTACTCTCAGGGAAGAGGCTACGAGCAGTACTTC.

This clone was detected only a few times. The rearrangement links TRBV5-4 to TRBJ1-2, with 8 bases that match TRBD1. This CDR3 region has 14 residues. J was trimmed by 3 bases and V by 3 bases; bases with no gene match: 4. The germline gives CDR1 SGHNT, CDR2 YYREEE (reference sequence). The CDR3 is CASSSADRDYGYTF. CDR3 nucleotides: TGTGCCAGCAGCTCGGCGGACAGGGACTATGGCTACACCTTC.

V usage is TRBV13 and J usage is TRBJ2-6; TRBD2 is a possible D gene (6 bases). The V end lost 4 bases, the J end lost 1 base, and 8 bases lay between the germline ends. CDR3 length: 15 amino acids. Per the germline V gene, CDR1 is PRHDT and CDR2 is FYEKMQ (reference sequence). CDR3 nucleotides: TGTGCCAGCAGCTCCGCGGGGTCTGGGGCCAACGTCCTGACTTTC. This gives the protein CASSSAGSGANVLTF.

The chain combines TRBV19 with TRBJ2-7; possibly TRBD2 for D (6 bases). Trimming pared 5 bases from V and 5 bases from J, leaving 10 bases between. The germline CDR1 and CDR2 sequences are LNHDA and SQIVND (reference sequence). The length of the CDR3 is 12 residues. Here the CDR3 reads CASSWRGDEQYF. As DNA, the CDR3 is TGTGCCAGTAGTTGGCGGGGAGACGAGCAGTACTTC.

The DNA of the CDR3 is TGTGCCAGCAGCGAAAGGGGCGTTACCATATATTTT. Translation gives CASSERGVTIYF. The V call is TRBV7-8, the J call TRBJ1-3; weak D call: TRBD1 (5 bases). Germline V CDR1 and CDR2: SGHVS, FQNEAQ. The V end was cut by 5 bases, the J end by 10 bases, with 12 bases between. The CDR3 totals 12 residues.

The chain employs TRBV21-1 and TRBJ1-6; the table's D call of TRBD1 was not tested on the DNA. TRBV21-1 is designated a pseudogene. The CDR3 spans 18 residues. DNA for the CDR3: TGTGCCAGCAGGGGAACGGACAGGATGGGCTCCTATAATTCACCCCTCCACTTT. Its translation is CASRGTDRMGSYNSPLHF.

The chain combines TRBV5-1 with TRBJ1-1; a possible D gene is TRBD1 (6 bases). The CDR3 extends over 16 amino acids. Per germline, CDR1 SGHRS and CDR2 YFSETQ. Trimming shortened V by 4 bases and J by 0 bases, and 16 bases separated the two germline ends. The CDR3 nucleotides read TGCGCCAGCAGCCCCTTACAGGGCGGGCTGAACACTGAAGCTTTCTTT. Its protein product is CASSPLQGGLNTEAFF.

This clone has more than one count but fewer than ten. The CDR3 reads CASSILGLMQGSTAGEQYF. The CDR3 bases are TGTGCCAGCAGCATCTTGGGCCTAATGCAGGGATCCACTGCCGGCGAGCAGTACTTC. This chain joins TRBV7-2 and TRBJ2-7; a weak D match, TRBD1 (5 bases). V was cut by 5 bases and J by 6 bases, with 32 bases left in between. The CDR3 totals 19 residues. Germline CDR1 SGHTA, CDR2 FQGNSA.

The rearrangement links TRBV28 to TRBJ2-3; D is possibly TRBD1 (7 bases). Germline V gene lookup returns CDR1 MDHEN and CDR2 SYDVKM. The CDR3 contains 15 residues. Trimming removed 1 base at V and 6 bases at J, with 14 bases between. The CDR3 nucleotides read TGTGCCAGCAGTTTATTTCAGGGGGGCAGGGATACGCAGTATTTT. Translated, it gives CASSLFQGGRDTQYF.

V is TRBV27 and J is TRBJ1-2; TRBD1 aligns across 7 bases. V trimming: 0 bases; J trimming: 5 bases; junction bases outside the gene matches: 6. Looked up from germline, CDR1 is MNHEY and CDR2 is SMNVEV (reference sequence). The CDR3 covers 15 residues. CDR3 residues: CASSLSGQRLYGYTF. In DNA, the CDR3 is TGTGCCAGCAGTTTATCGGGACAGAGACTTTATGGCTACACCTTC.

V usage is TRBV4-3 and J usage is TRBJ2-1, with 11 bases matching TRBD2. The CDR3 is made up of 15 amino acids. V trimming: 4 bases; J trimming: 4 bases; junction bases outside the gene matches: 3. Germline-derived CDR1 and CDR2 are LGHNA and YSLEER. The chain's CDR3 is CASSLGLAGYNEQFF. DNA for the CDR3: TGCGCCAGCAGCCTAGGACTAGCGGGTTACAATGAGCAGTTCTTC.

The chain uses TRBV3-1 (or the pseudogene TRBV3-2) and TRBJ1-4, with D hard to call. Germline V lookup: CDR1 LGHDT, CDR2 YNNKEL (reference sequence). This CDR3 has 17 residues. Trimming took 7 bases from V and 0 from J, leaving 18 bases between them. The CDR3 nucleotides read TGTGCCAGCACCCCAGGCATCGGGATATCAACTAATGAAAAACTGTTTTTT. It specifies CASTPGIGISTNEKLFF.

V is TRBV28 and J is TRBJ1-5; 8 nucleotides agree with TRBD1. Germline loops: CDR1 MDHEN, CDR2 SYDVKM. After removal of 5 bases from V and 6 bases from J, the junction contained 6 bases not matched to a gene. The CDR3 runs to 14 residues. The CDR3 spells CASSPGGGGQPQHF. The CDR3 nucleotides read TGTGCCAGCAGTCCAGGGGGCGGAGGTCAGCCCCAGCATTTT.